The clone carrying this T cell receptor (beta chain) was counted a single time. Its specificity is not known. By flow cytometry, patients selected for sequencing had shown an expansion of CD8+CD57+ cells. This sample was taken from a study of CD8+CD57+ T cells in acquired aplastic anemia. Study outcomes and limitations: Patients and controls shared twenty-nine CD8+ CDR3 sequences, which appeared highly expressed in patients and within their immunodominant clones. The study found no significant CD8+ Simpson's diversity difference between patients and controls.

The TCR beta profiling, which covered VDJ combination and CDR3 sequence, was carried out using genomic DNA as the template. TCRdb recomputed calls from the reads with MiXCR, one row per CDR3 protein. The table records around 130,000 distinct CDR3 sequences, 55% to 70% of them present only once. Sample: sorted CD4+, CD8+, or CD8+CD57+ T cells (not recorded which) from PBMCs. This clonotype was obtained from a human donor with aplastic anemia.

CDR3 in DNA: TGTGCCAGCAGCTTAGGTTCGGGACGGGGGGGACAGCCCCAGCATTTT. Translation gives CASSLGSGRGGQPQHF. This chain joins TRBV11-2 and TRBJ1-5; D is perhaps TRBD1 (5 bases). Germline V lookup: CDR1 SGHAT, CDR2 FQNNGV. V lost 1 base, J lost 7 bases, and 17 bases lay in between. This CDR3 has 16 residues.